This TCR beta chain emerged from a study of cytomegalovirus exposure and HLA in healthy donors. Germline V gives CDR1 LGHNA, CDR2 YNFKEQ. The CDR3 runs to 17 residues. The V gene lost 0 bases and the J gene lost 0 bases, with 15 bases spanning the gap. The PCR made use of 60 Vbeta and 13 Jbeta primers. This table comes from immunoSEQ multiplex PCR, and its TCRdb copy is limited to in-frame clones, with some not included. Altogether some 160,000 clones are present, almost 80% being singletons, with the ten largest covering under 1.5%. This TCR derives from a male donor in good health and CMV-seronegative. The specimen was PBMCs. The chain has TRBV4-2 and TRBJ2-7; D perhaps matches TRBD2 (7 bases). CDR3 region: CASSQEGGLLPSYEQYF. Written as DNA, the CDR3 is TGTGCCAGCAGCCAAGAAGGGGGACTACTCCCCTCCTACGAGCAGTACTTC.